Presented here are 8 T cell receptor beta chains from one specimen sequenced in a study of CD8 T cells in ankylosing spondylitis. For these receptors, no antigen is known. A single record per CDR3 protein comes from TCRdb applying MiXCR to the 5' RACE reads. This sample carries hundreds of thousands of distinct CDR3 sequences, approximately 12% of them seen once, and the ten largest clones take nearly 7%. Broader study findings: Several highly homologous variants made up a TCR beta motif that seemed to typify ankylosing spondylitis blood.

Material: blood, either unsorted or a sorted T cell fraction (not recorded which). These receptors all stem from a male donor with ankylosing spondylitis.

This clonotype was counted only a few times. The J gene is TRBJ2-1, the V gene TRBV11-1, with 11 bases identical to TRBD2. The V gene end was trimmed by 3 bases and the J gene end by 4 bases; junction bases not matched to a gene: 11. Germline V gene data show CDR1 as SGHAT and CDR2 as FQDESV (reference sequence). This CDR3 is built from 18 residues. The CDR3 region has the DNA TGTGCCAGCAGCTTGATAGGATCGACTAGCGGGAAGTACAATGAGCAGTTCTTC. It codes for CASSLIGSTSGKYNEQFF. Full variable domain (missing parts from reference TRBV11-1 and TRBJ2-1): EAEVAQSPRYKITEKSQAVAFWCDPISGHATLYWYRQILGQGPELLVQFQDESVVDDSQLPKDRFSAERLKGVDSTLKIQPAELGDSAMYLCASSLIGSTSGKYNEQFFGPGTRLTVL.

Only a few counts were recorded for this clonotype. CDR3 nucleotide sequence: TGTGCCAGCAGCTTCCCCTCCTACAATGAGCAGTTCTTC. This translates into CASSFPSYNEQFF. This chain links TRBV5-5 with TRBJ2-1, with D hard to call. Germline V lookup: CDR1 SGHKS, CDR2 YYEKEE (reference sequence). The CDR3 consists of 13 residues. The V end was cut by 2 bases, the J end by 0 bases, with 3 bases between.

This clonotype was observed a few times. V and J are TRBV12-3 or TRBV12-4 and TRBJ2-7; D may be TRBD1 or TRBD2 (5 bases each). This CDR3 comprises 13 residues. V was pared by 6 bases and J by 2 bases, with 11 bases between. CDR3 bases: TGTGCCAGCAGGAGGGACGGAACCTACGAGCAGTACGTC. Translating gives CASRRDGTYEQYV.

This clonotype occurred a few times. This rearrangement joins TRBV6-5 to TRBJ1-5; unclear D gene. V lost 0 bases to trimming and J lost 3 bases, with 9 bases between them. Germline V gene lookup returns CDR1 MNHEY and CDR2 SVGAGI. The CDR3 totals 15 residues. As DNA, the CDR3 is TGTGCCAGCAGTTACTCGCGATCTCTCAATCAGCCCCAGCATTTT. This gives the protein CASSYSRSLNQPQHF.

V gene TRBV11-2 combines with J gene TRBJ2-7, with D unclear. The germline CDR1 and CDR2 sequences are SGHAT and FQNNGV. CDR3 size: 15 residues. The germline V and J ends were trimmed by 5 bases and 3 bases, with 17 bases remaining between them. CDR3 sequence reads: CASSRQTRSDYEQYF. DNA of the CDR3: TGTGCCAGCAGCCGTCAGACACGGAGTGACTACGAGCAGTACTTC.

The J gene is TRBJ1-5, the V gene TRBV30, with D possibly matching TRBD1 (6 bases). V was shortened by 2 bases and J by 3 bases, with 8 bases between the two germline ends. CDR1 is GTSNPN, CDR2 SVGIG, per germline (reference sequence). The CDR3 has 13 amino acids. CDR3 DNA: TGTGCCTGGAGTAGACAGGACAATCAGCCCCAGCATTTT. Protein: CAWSRQDNQPQHF.

This chain connects TRBV6-1 to TRBJ2-4; weak D call: TRBD1 (6 bases). Germline loops: CDR1 MNHNS, CDR2 SASEGT. The CDR3 consists of 13 residues. V was trimmed by 6 bases and J by 7 bases, leaving 13 bases between them. DNA of the CDR3: TGTGCCAGCAGGAACTCAGGGGTGAACATTCAGTACTTC. This translates into CASRNSGVNIQYF.

CDR3 coding DNA: TGCGCCAGCAGCCAGGACAGGGCGGGCTATGGCTACACCTTC. It is translated as CASSQDRAGYGYTF. The chain recombines TRBV5-1 with TRBJ1-2; 8 positions agree with TRBD1. Looked up from germline, CDR1 is SGHRS and CDR2 is YFSETQ. This CDR3 comprises 14 residues. V lost 4 bases, J lost 4 bases, and 6 bases stayed unmatched.